This T cell receptor (beta chain) was recovered during a study of cytomegalovirus exposure and HLA in healthy donors. Study-level findings and limits: Among TCR sequences, most were rare, though some public TCRs appeared in many donors. In a later analysis, TCR beta V- and J-gene trimming was associated with a missense DCLRE1C variant.

From germline, CDR1 is SNHLY and CDR2 FYNNEI. The V end lost 7 bases, the J end lost 7 bases, and 19 bases lay between the germline ends. This CDR3 is 14 amino acids long. A note on this clone: Its specificity is not known.

The PCR had 60 Vbeta and 13 Jbeta primers. This table comes from immunoSEQ multiplex PCR, and its TCRdb copy is limited to in-frame clones, with some not included. The sample consists of 200,000 to 300,000 clones, 84% of them appearing once. The chain joins TRBV2 to TRBJ1-2; D ambiguous. The receptor was derived from a woman aged 40 to 50 in good health and CMV-seropositive. Sequencing was performed on PBMCs. CDR3 residues: CASTEIGGNAGYTF. For the CDR3, the DNA is TGTGCCAGCACAGAAATAGGCGGGAATGCTGGCTACACCTTC. Based on the CDR3 plus reference TRBV2 and TRBJ1-2, the full variable domain is EPEVTQTPSHQVTQMGQEVILRCVPISNHLYFYWYRQILGQKVEFLVSFYNNEISEKSEIFDDQFSVERPDGSNFTLKIRSTKLEDSAMYFCASTEIGGNAGYTFGSGTRLTVV.